This T cell receptor beta chain was sequenced during a study of blood T cell repertoires in COVID-19. Study in general: COVID-19 samples, acute and convalescent, were from the United States, Italy and Spain. Sources were T cells, B-cell-depleted T cells, or PBMCs; the material itself was cDNA or gDNA.

On this clone: In the same sample, other DNA sequences code for this CDR3.

The CDR3 has 15 residues. Trimming cost V 0 bases and J 6 bases, with 11 bases left between them. In germline, CDR1 is ENHRY, CDR2 SYGVKD. Authors' methods: Estimated nucleated cell counts came from reference gene primer amplification. Sequenced by immunoSEQ multiplex PCR; TCRdb stores in-frame clones only, minus some. V and J calls and clone size follow that table, whereas D and trimming were derived from the DNA. The sample comprises 70,000 or so clones, approximately 90% of which are singletons, and 19% rests with the top ten. The chain links TRBV10-3 to TRBJ1-4, with a tentative D call TRBD1 (6 bases). Sequenced input: peripheral blood. The TCR comes from an elderly woman with acute or convalescent COVID-19. The CDR3 sequence: CAISESGAGDEKLFF. The CDR3 region has the DNA TGTGCCATCAGTGAGTCGGGGGCTGGAGATGAAAAACTGTTTTTT.